This TCR beta chain was recorded in a study of cytomegalovirus exposure and HLA in healthy donors. At the level of the study: There were 65 million to 85 million unique TCRs (from HLA-typed donors) in an early data release.

With regard to this clone: What it binds is not known.

PCR used 60 Vbeta primers and 13 Jbeta primers. Clones were sequenced by immunoSEQ multiplex PCR, and TCRdb holds only the in-frame ones, with some missing. The sample has approximately 100,000 clones; roughly 75% are singletons. J lost 4 bases, V lost 4 bases, and 13 bases had no gene match. Germline CDR1 reads KGHSH; CDR2 reads LQKENI. This CDR3 has 18 amino acids. Study-level points and caveats: Data from an earlier analysis indicated that most TCR beta V segments were productive either about 87% or about 30% of the time.

This clonotype was obtained from a male donor in good health and CMV-seropositive. V gene TRBV18 combines with J gene TRBJ2-2; 9 nucleotides align to TRBD1. Sample: PBMCs. The CDR3 region is CASSLRKKQGAGTGELFF. The CDR3 DNA is TGTGCCAGCTCACTACGGAAAAAACAGGGGGCCGGCACCGGGGAGCTGTTTTTT. Together with reference TRBV18 and TRBJ2-2, the CDR3 gives the full variable domain: NAGVMQNPRHLVRRRGQEARLRCSPMKGHSHVYWYRQLPEEGLKFMVYLQKENIIDESGMPKERFSAEFPKEGPSILRIQQVVRGDSAAYFCASSLRKKQGAGTGELFFGEGSRLTVL.